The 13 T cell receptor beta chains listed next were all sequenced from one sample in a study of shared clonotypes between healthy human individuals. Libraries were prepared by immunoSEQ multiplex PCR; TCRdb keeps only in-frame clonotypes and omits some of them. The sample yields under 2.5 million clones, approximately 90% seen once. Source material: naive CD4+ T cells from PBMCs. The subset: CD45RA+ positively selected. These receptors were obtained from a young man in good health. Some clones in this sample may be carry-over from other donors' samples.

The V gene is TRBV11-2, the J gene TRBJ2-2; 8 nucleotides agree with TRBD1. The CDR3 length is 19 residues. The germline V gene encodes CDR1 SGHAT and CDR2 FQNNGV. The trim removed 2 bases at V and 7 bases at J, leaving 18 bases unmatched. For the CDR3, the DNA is TGTGCCAGCAGCTTAACAGCCCTCCTTGGACAGGGAACGTACGGGGAGCTGTTTTTT. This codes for CASSLTALLGQGTYGELFF.

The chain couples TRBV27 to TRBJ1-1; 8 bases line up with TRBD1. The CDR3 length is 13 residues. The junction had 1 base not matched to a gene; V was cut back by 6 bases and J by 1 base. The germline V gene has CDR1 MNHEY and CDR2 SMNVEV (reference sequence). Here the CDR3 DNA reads TGTGCCAGCAGGGACAGGGCGAACACTGAAGCTTTCTTT. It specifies CASRDRANTEAFF.

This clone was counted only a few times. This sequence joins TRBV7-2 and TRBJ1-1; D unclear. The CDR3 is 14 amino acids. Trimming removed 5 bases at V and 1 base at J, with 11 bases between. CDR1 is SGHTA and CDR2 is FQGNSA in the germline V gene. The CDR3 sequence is CASSPPNSNTEAFF. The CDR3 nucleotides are TGTGCCAGCAGCCCCCCTAATTCGAACACTGAAGCTTTCTTT.

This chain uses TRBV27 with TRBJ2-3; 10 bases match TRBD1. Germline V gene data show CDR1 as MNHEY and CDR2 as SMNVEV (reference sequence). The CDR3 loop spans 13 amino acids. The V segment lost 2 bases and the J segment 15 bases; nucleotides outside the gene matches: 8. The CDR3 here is CASSLGPGQGYYF. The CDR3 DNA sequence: TGTGCCAGCAGTTTAGGGCCGGGACAGGGGTATTATTTT.

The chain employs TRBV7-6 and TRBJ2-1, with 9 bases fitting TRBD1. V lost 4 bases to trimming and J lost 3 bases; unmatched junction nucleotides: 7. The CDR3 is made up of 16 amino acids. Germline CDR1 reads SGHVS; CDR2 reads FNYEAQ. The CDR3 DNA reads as TGTGCCAGCAGCTCCAACCGGGACAGGGTCTACAATGAGCAGTTCTTC. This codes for CASSSNRDRVYNEQFF.

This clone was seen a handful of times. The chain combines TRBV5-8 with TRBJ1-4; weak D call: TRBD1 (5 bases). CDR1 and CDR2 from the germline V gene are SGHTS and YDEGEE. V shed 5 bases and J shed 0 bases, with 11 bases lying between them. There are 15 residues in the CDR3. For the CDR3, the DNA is TGTGCCAGCAGGTTGCGGGGCGCAACTAATGAAAAACTGTTTTTT. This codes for CASRLRGATNEKLFF.

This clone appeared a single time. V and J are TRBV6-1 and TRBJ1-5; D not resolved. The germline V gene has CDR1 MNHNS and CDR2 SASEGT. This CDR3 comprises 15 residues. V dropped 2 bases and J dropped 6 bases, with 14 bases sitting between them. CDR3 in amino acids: CASSEPEGGAQPQHF. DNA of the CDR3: TGTGCCAGCAGTGAACCTGAGGGAGGTGCTCAGCCCCAGCATTTT.

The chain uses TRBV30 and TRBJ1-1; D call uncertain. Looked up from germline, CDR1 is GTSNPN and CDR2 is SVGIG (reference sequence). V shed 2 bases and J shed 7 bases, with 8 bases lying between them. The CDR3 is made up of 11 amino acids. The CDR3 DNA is TGTGCCTGGAGTATGGAGGTTGAAGCTTTCTTT. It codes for CAWSMEVEAFF.

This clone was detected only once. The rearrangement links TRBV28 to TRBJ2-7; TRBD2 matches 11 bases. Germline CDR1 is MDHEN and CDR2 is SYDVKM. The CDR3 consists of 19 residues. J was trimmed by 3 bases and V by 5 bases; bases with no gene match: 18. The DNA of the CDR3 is TGTGCCAGCAGTGGGGTTAGCGGGAGGGCCATCTCCTCATTCTACGAGCAGTACTTC. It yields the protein CASSGVSGRAISSFYEQYF.

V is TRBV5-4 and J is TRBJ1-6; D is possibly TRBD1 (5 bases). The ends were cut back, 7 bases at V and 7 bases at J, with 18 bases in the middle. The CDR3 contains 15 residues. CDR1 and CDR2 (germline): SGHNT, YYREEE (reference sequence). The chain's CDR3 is CASHAWGMDNSPLHF. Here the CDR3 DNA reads TGTGCCAGCCATGCCTGGGGCATGGACAATTCACCCCTCCACTTT.

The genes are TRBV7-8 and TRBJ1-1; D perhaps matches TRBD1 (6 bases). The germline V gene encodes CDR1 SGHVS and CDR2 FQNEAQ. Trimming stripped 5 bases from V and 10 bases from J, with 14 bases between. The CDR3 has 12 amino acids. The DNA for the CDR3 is TGTGCCAGCAGCCGGTCCGGGACACGAGCTTTCTTT. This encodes CASSRSGTRAFF.

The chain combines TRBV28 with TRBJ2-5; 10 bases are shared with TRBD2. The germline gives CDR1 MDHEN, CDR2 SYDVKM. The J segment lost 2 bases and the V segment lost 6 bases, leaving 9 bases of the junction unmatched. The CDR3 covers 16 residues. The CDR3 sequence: CASRVKLAGTQETQYF. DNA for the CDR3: TGTGCCAGCAGAGTAAAACTAGCGGGGACGCAAGAGACCCAGTACTTC.

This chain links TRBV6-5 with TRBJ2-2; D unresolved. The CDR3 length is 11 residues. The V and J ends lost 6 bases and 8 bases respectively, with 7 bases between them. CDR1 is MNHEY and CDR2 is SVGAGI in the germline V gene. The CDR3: CASSDQGELFF. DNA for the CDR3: TGTGCCAGCAGCGACCAAGGGGAGCTGTTTTTT.